Listed here are 26 T cell receptor beta chains from one sample, sequenced in a study of blood T cell repertoires in COVID-19. The repertoire was sequenced with immunoSEQ multiplex PCR; TCRdb's copy has only in-frame clones and lacks some. The table shows hundreds of thousands of clones, with approximately 86% occurring only once. Material for sequencing was peripheral blood. The source of these receptors is a man between 60 and 70 years old who had recovered from COVID-19.

V and J are TRBV7-9 and TRBJ2-3; 12 bases are shared with TRBD2. The CDR3 has 18 amino acids. Looked up from germline, CDR1 is SEHNR and CDR2 is FQNEAQ (reference sequence). Trimming cost V 5 bases and J 4 bases; bases outside gene matches: 13. CDR3 DNA sequence: TGTGCCAGCAGCGTAGTACCTAGCGGGGGGGCTCGCGCAGATACGCAGTATTTT. Its protein product is CASSVVPSGGARADTQYF.

This chain connects TRBV5-1 to TRBJ2-2; D remains ambiguous. Germline V lookup: CDR1 SGHRS, CDR2 YFSETQ. The V and J ends lost 5 bases and 0 bases respectively, with 11 bases between them. The CDR3 extends over 15 amino acids. Here the CDR3 DNA reads TGCGCCAGCAGGACAACAGCTACGAACACCGGGGAGCTGTTTTTT. Its translation: CASRTTATNTGELFF.

The gene calls are TRBV10-3 and TRBJ2-3, with 7 bases lining up with TRBD1. The CDR3 loop spans 15 amino acids. V trimming: 5 bases; J trimming: 5 bases; junction bases outside the gene matches: 10. CDR1 ENHRY and CDR2 SYGVKD come from the germline V gene. The DNA for the CDR3 is TGTGCCATCAGTAGATCCGACAGGGAGATAGATACGCAGTATTTT. Protein: CAISRSDREIDTQYF.

The chain's CDR3 is CASSSSDRVGREQYV. The CDR3 DNA is TGTGCCAGCAGCTCCTCCGACAGGGTTGGTCGCGAGCAGTACGTC. The chain joins TRBV7-9 to TRBJ2-7; 7 nucleotides agree with TRBD1. After removal of 4 bases from V and 6 bases from J, the junction contained 12 bases not matched to a gene. From germline, CDR1 is SEHNR and CDR2 FQNEAQ (reference sequence). CDR3 length: 15 residues.

The genes are TRBV5-5 and TRBJ1-3; D ambiguous. The CDR3 is 14 residues long. V gave up 4 bases and J gave up 0 bases, with 8 bases separating them. The germline gives CDR1 SGHKS, CDR2 YYEKEE (reference sequence). The CDR3 nucleotides read TGTGCCAGCAGCCTCGGCGGCTCTGGAAACACCATATATTTT. Translated, it gives CASSLGGSGNTIYF.

This rearrangement joins TRBV4-1 to TRBJ1-2, with TRBD1 as a possible D gene (5 bases). This CDR3 contains 15 residues. The ends were cut back, 1 base at V and 7 bases at J, with 16 bases in the middle. The germline gives CDR1 MGHRA, CDR2 YSYEKL. The CDR3 bases are TGCGCCAGCAGCCAAGTTTCCCAGGGAATAGGTGGCTACACCTTC. This translates into CASSQVSQGIGGYTF.

The chain links TRBV2 to TRBJ1-5; 7 bases are shared with TRBD1. This CDR3 contains 17 residues. With V trimmed by 0 bases and J by 7 bases, 12 bases remained unmatched. Looked up from germline, CDR1 is SNHLY and CDR2 is FYNNEI. Here the CDR3 reads CASSEAQAGGSRQPQHF. CDR3 coding DNA: TGTGCCAGCAGTGAAGCGCAGGCAGGGGGGTCTCGGCAGCCCCAGCATTTT.

Here the CDR3 DNA reads TGCAGCGTTGAACGGACAGAGGTTGAAGCTTTCTTT. This codes for CSVERTEVEAFF. The V and J genes are TRBV29-1 and TRBJ1-1; D perhaps matches TRBD1 (6 bases). Trimming pared 2 bases from V and 7 bases from J, leaving 11 bases between. Germline-derived CDR1 and CDR2 are SQVTM and ANQGSEA. This CDR3 comprises 12 residues.

This rearrangement joins TRBV18 to TRBJ1-5; the D gene is possibly TRBD1 (5 bases). V was pared by 2 bases and J by 10 bases, with 18 bases between. Looked up from germline, CDR1 is KGHSH and CDR2 is LQKENI. The CDR3 is 15 residues long. CDR3 protein: CASSPVTGRASPQHF. The CDR3 region has the DNA TGTGCCAGCTCACCAGTCACAGGCCGGGCCAGCCCCCAGCATTTT.

The chain employs TRBV21-1 and TRBJ2-3; TRBD2 is taken as the D call from the table, unchecked against the DNA. TRBV21-1 is a pseudogene locus. This CDR3 region has 21 residues. The CDR3 here is CASSKHSGLAGGQGSTDTQYF. The CDR3 nucleotides read TGTGCCAGCAGCAAACACTCGGGACTAGCGGGGGGTCAAGGGTCCACAGATACGCAGTATTTT.

This chain connects TRBV9 to TRBJ2-7; 10 nucleotides align to TRBD2. With 1 base clipped from V and 3 bases from J, the junction kept 10 bases outside the gene matches. The CDR3 contains 17 residues. CDR1 and CDR2 (germline): SGDLS, YYNGEE. CDR3: CASSVRLAGDAYYEQYV. The CDR3 bases are TGTGCCAGCAGCGTACGGCTAGCGGGGGACGCATACTACGAGCAGTACGTC.

The chain combines TRBV2 with TRBJ1-5, with 10 bases identical to TRBD1. Germline V gene sequence: CDR1 SNHLY, CDR2 FYNNEI. V lost 5 bases to trimming and J lost 5 bases; unmatched junction nucleotides: 6. The CDR3 covers 15 residues. CDR3 in DNA: TGTGCCAGCAGTTCTCGGACAGGGGGTTATCAGCCCCAGCATTTT. Translating it yields CASSSRTGGYQPQHF.

This clone has a single count. This CDR3 reads CASSLAGGDGRDTQYF. The CDR3 DNA reads TGCGCCAGCAGCTTGGCCGGGGGGGACGGCAGAGATACGCAGTATTTT. The chain uses TRBV5-1 and TRBJ2-3, with 8 nucleotides matching TRBD2. V trimming: 0 bases; J trimming: 5 bases; junction bases outside the gene matches: 8. The CDR3 runs 16 residues. From germline, CDR1 is SGHRS and CDR2 YFSETQ.

This sequence joins TRBV4-2 and TRBJ1-4, with 8 bases that match TRBD1. CDR1 and CDR2 (germline): LGHNA, YNFKEQ. Trimming cost V 0 bases and J 10 bases; bases outside gene matches: 16. The length of the CDR3 is 18 residues. The CDR3: CASSQDQAGTGPEAKLFF. The CDR3 DNA follows: TGTGCCAGCAGCCAAGATCAGGCCGGGACAGGCCCTGAAGCAAAACTGTTTTTT.

The chain employs TRBV28 and TRBJ2-3; 7 bases map to TRBD1. This CDR3 has 15 amino acids. Germline values: CDR1 MDHEN, CDR2 SYDVKM. V was clipped by 3 bases and J by 0 bases; unmatched bases: 3. CDR3 loop: CASSFTGASTDTQYF. The CDR3, as DNA: TGTGCCAGCAGTTTCACAGGGGCTAGCACAGATACGCAGTATTTT.

The genes are TRBV10-3 and TRBJ2-1; tentatively, D is TRBD1 (5 bases). CDR3 length: 14 amino acids. CDR1 and CDR2 (germline): ENHRY, SYGVKD. V was clipped by 0 bases and J by 9 bases, with 12 bases between them. CDR3 residues: CAISESIRESEQFF. The CDR3 DNA sequence: TGTGCCATCAGTGAGTCCATCAGGGAAAGTGAGCAGTTCTTC.

The CDR3 spells CASSVSLHKGGDPGELFF. The CDR3 DNA follows: TGTGCCAGCAGCGTGAGCCTCCATAAGGGGGGGGACCCCGGGGAGCTGTTTTTT. This chain connects TRBV9 to TRBJ2-2; weak D call: TRBD2 (7 bases). V was trimmed by 2 bases and J by 6 bases, leaving 23 bases between them. The germline V gene encodes CDR1 SGDLS and CDR2 YYNGEE. The length of the CDR3 is 18 residues.

This chain joins TRBV11-2 and TRBJ1-2; 8 bases line up with TRBD1. This CDR3 spans 15 amino acids. Germline assignment: CDR1 SGHAT and CDR2 FQNNGV. Germline trimming cut 4 bases from V and 6 bases from J; bases unmatched to any gene: 10. The CDR3 sequence is CASSSLRTGLHGYTF. CDR3 bases: TGTGCCAGCAGCTCTCTTAGGACAGGGCTTCATGGCTACACCTTC.

The rearrangement uses TRBV6-5 and TRBJ1-1, with D uncertain. V lost 5 bases, J lost 0 bases, and 13 bases lay in between. Germline CDR1 and CDR2: MNHEY and SVGAGI. There are 15 residues in the CDR3. DNA for the CDR3: TGTGCCAGCAGTCTGCACGGAGGGCTGAACACTGAAGCTTTCTTT. Residues: CASSLHGGLNTEAFF.

V is TRBV11-2 and J is TRBJ2-2; 7 nucleotides agree with TRBD1. Germline loops: CDR1 SGHAT, CDR2 FQNNGV. Losses at the gene ends were 4 bases for V and 8 bases for J; bases not matched to a gene: 4. This CDR3 contains 13 residues. This CDR3 reads CASSYPQGGELFF. CDR3 bases: TGTGCCAGCAGCTATCCACAGGGGGGGGAGCTGTTTTTT.

The chain combines TRBV2 with TRBJ1-1; TRBD1 aligns across 7 bases. Germline trimming cut 2 bases from V and 4 bases from J; bases unmatched to any gene: 4. The CDR3 is 14 residues long. Germline assignment: CDR1 SNHLY and CDR2 FYNNEI. The CDR3 sequence is CASSELGQATEAFF. Written as DNA, the CDR3 is TGTGCCAGCAGTGAACTTGGACAGGCCACTGAAGCTTTCTTT.

This clone was detected only once. The rearrangement uses TRBV2 and TRBJ1-5; 9 nucleotides match TRBD1. The CDR3 extends over 15 amino acids. With V trimmed by 2 bases and J by 6 bases, 5 bases remained unmatched. The V gene's germline CDR1 is SNHLY and CDR2 FYNNEI. CDR3 sequence: CASSEYGTGTQPQHF. CDR3 coding DNA: TGTGCCAGCAGTGAATATGGGACAGGGACTCAGCCCCAGCATTTT.

V is TRBV12-3 or TRBV12-4 and J is TRBJ1-1; 7 nucleotides agree with TRBD1. J gave up 10 bases and V 6 bases, and 8 bases lay outside the gene matches. The CDR3 sequence is 12 residues long. The CDR3 sequence: CASRWRGPSAFF. The CDR3 region has the DNA TGTGCCAGCAGGTGGAGGGGGCCTTCAGCTTTCTTT.

The V and J genes are TRBV12-5 and TRBJ1-6, with 8 bases identical to TRBD1. The germline V gene has CDR1 LGHNT and CDR2 FRNRAP. The CDR3 contains 15 residues. Trimming removed 5 bases from V and 7 bases from J; junction bases left unmatched: 7. CDR3 in DNA: TGTGCTAGTGGTCCCCCGACAGGGGAAAATTCACCCCTCCACTTT. Its protein is CASGPPTGENSPLHF.

This clone was counted only a few times. V usage is TRBV24-1 and J usage is TRBJ2-3, with a weak D call TRBD1 (5 bases). Trimming took 3 bases from V and 4 from J, leaving 13 bases between them. The germline V gene encodes CDR1 KGHDR and CDR2 SFDVKD. The CDR3 totals 15 residues. Here the CDR3 DNA reads TGTGCCACCAGTGATGTGAGGCAGGGCCCAGATACGCAGTATTTT. This encodes CATSDVRQGPDTQYF.

The CDR3 here is CASIRGHSGYTF. CDR3 nucleotides: TGTGCCAGTATCAGGGGGCACAGCGGCTACACCTTC. The chain recombines TRBV2 with TRBJ1-2; 8 nucleotides match TRBD1. The junction had 8 bases not matched to a gene; V was cut back by 9 bases and J by 8 bases. CDR1 and CDR2 (germline): SNHLY, FYNNEI. The CDR3 has 12 residues.